Following are 16 T cell receptor beta chains from one sample sequenced in a study of blood T cell repertoires in COVID-19. The method was immunoSEQ multiplex PCR; TCRdb's version includes in-frame clones alone and lacks a portion of them. The repertoire holds roughly 180,000 clones, with roughly 80% as singletons. Sequences were obtained from PBMCs or T cells enriched from blood (not recorded which). The receptors come from a man aged 45-60 years who had recovered from COVID-19.

Ten or more counts support this clone. The chain joins TRBV19 to TRBJ1-1; D gene ambiguous. Trimming removed 5 bases at V and 0 bases at J, with 7 bases between. Per germline, CDR1 LNHDA and CDR2 SQIVND (reference sequence). The CDR3 has 13 amino acids. CDR3 in DNA: TGTGCCAGTAGTTTGGCATTGAACACTGAAGCTTTCTTT. Translating it yields CASSLALNTEAFF.

This clone was counted once. V and J are TRBV11-3 and TRBJ2-1, with D perhaps matching TRBD2 (5 bases). The CDR3 covers 14 residues. Germline CDR1 and CDR2: SGHNT and YENEEA. Trimming removed 4 bases from V and 2 bases from J, with 9 bases in between. The chain's CDR3 is CASSSKTTYNEQFF. The CDR3 nucleotides are TGTGCCAGCAGCTCGAAGACTACCTACAATGAGCAGTTCTTC. The whole variable domain, filled in from reference TRBV11-3 and TRBJ2-1, reads EAGVVQSPRYKIIEKKQPVAFWCNPISGHNTLYWYLQNLGQGPELLIRYENEEAVDDSQLPKDRFSAERLKGVDSTLKIQPAELGDSAVYLCASSSKTTYNEQFFGPGTRLTVL.

The chain couples TRBV6-6 to TRBJ2-1; tentatively, D is TRBD2 (5 bases). The CDR3 is 15 residues long. CDR1 MNHNY and CDR2 SVGAGI come from the germline V gene (reference sequence). V lost 0 bases and J 3 bases, leaving 9 bases between the germline ends. The CDR3 coding sequence is TGTGCCAGCAGTTACTCGAGCGGACTCTACAATGAGCAGTTCTTC. Its translation: CASSYSSGLYNEQFF.

The chain employs TRBV18 and TRBJ1-6; D is uncertain. The V end was cut by 8 bases, the J end by 8 bases, with 19 bases between. Germline CDR1 KGHSH, CDR2 LQKENI. This CDR3 region has 15 residues. The CDR3 region is CASTQGGSGDSPLHF. The CDR3 DNA is TGTGCCAGCACTCAAGGCGGTTCTGGAGATTCACCCCTCCACTTT. The full variable domain, its missing parts supplied by reference TRBV18 and TRBJ1-6, is NAGVMQNPRHLVRRRGQEARLRCSPMKGHSHVYWYRQLPEEGLKFMVYLQKENIIDESGMPKERFSAEFPKEGPSILRIQQVVRGDSAAYFCASTQGGSGDSPLHFGNGTRLTVT.

J is TRBJ2-7 and V is TRBV5-4; TRBD2 matches 11 bases. The CDR3 covers 17 residues. Germline assignment: CDR1 SGHNT and CDR2 YYREEE (reference sequence). The V and J ends lost 0 bases and 5 bases, in that order; junction bases with no gene match: 10. The CDR3 region has the DNA TGTGCCAGCAGCTTGGCCGTCACTAGCGGGAGTCTCCACGAGCAGTACTTC. Encoded protein: CASSLAVTSGSLHEQYF.

This chain uses TRBV10-3 with TRBJ2-1; possibly TRBD2 for D (5 bases). The CDR3 is 10 residues long. Germline CDR1 reads ENHRY; CDR2 reads SYGVKD. Between the trimmed V and J ends, which lost 10 bases and 8 bases, there was a span of 9 bases. This CDR3 reads CATPEDEQFF. DNA for the CDR3: TGTGCCACCCCGGAGGATGAGCAGTTCTTC.

The chain combines TRBV28 with TRBJ2-2; 8 bases align to TRBD2. V gave up 10 bases and J gave up 9 bases; unmatched junction bases: 13. CDR1 and CDR2 from the germline V gene are MDHEN and SYDVKM. The length of the CDR3 is 14 residues. This CDR3 reads CATLKAGVVRELFF. The CDR3 DNA reads as TGTGCCACCCTCAAAGCGGGAGTCGTCCGGGAGCTGTTTTTT. Supplemented by reference TRBV28 and TRBJ2-2, the full variable domain reads DVKVTQSSRYLVKRTGEKVFLECVQDMDHENMFWYRQDPGLGLRLIYFSYDVKMKEKGDIPEGYSVSREKKERFSLILESASTNQTSMYLCATLKAGVVRELFFGEGSRLTVL.

The chain joins TRBV19 to TRBJ2-5, with a weak D call TRBD1 (6 bases). V shed 2 bases and J shed 2 bases, with 6 bases lying between them. Germline loops: CDR1 LNHDA, CDR2 SQIVND (reference sequence). The CDR3 sequence is 13 residues long. The CDR3 reads CASSIQGQETQYF. CDR3 nucleotides: TGTGCCAGTAGTATACAGGGGCAAGAGACCCAGTACTTC.

The chain joins TRBV19 to TRBJ2-7, with D tentatively TRBD2 (6 bases). From germline, CDR1 is LNHDA and CDR2 SQIVND (reference sequence). This CDR3 comprises 14 residues. Between the trimmed V and J ends, which lost 10 bases and 3 bases, there was a span of 19 bases. CDR3 nucleotide sequence: TGTGCCACCAAGGCCGGACCGGGGGACTACGAGCAGTACTTC. Translated: CATKAGPGDYEQYF.

The rearrangement joins TRBV6-5 to TRBJ2-3; D possibly corresponds to TRBD1 (6 bases). Germline loops: CDR1 MNHEY, CDR2 SVGAGI. The V end lost 7 bases, the J end lost 0 bases, and 8 bases lay between the germline ends. CDR3 size: 13 residues. The CDR3 sequence is CASKDRSTDTQYF. For the CDR3, the DNA is TGTGCCAGCAAGGACAGAAGCACAGATACGCAGTATTTT.

V gene TRBV2 combines with J gene TRBJ2-3; 8 bases align to TRBD2. Trimming at V came to 4 bases and at J to 0 bases, leaving 6 bases not matched to a gene. This CDR3 is built from 16 residues. Germline loops: CDR1 SNHLY, CDR2 FYNNEI. The CDR3 nucleotides are TGTGCCAGCAGTGTCGATTCGGGGGGGAGCACAGATACGCAGTATTTT. Amino acid sequence: CASSVDSGGSTDTQYF. Variable domain in full (rest from reference TRBV2 and TRBJ2-3): EPEVTQTPSHQVTQMGQEVILRCVPISNHLYFYWYRQILGQKVEFLVSFYNNEISEKSEIFDDQFSVERPDGSNFTLKIRSTKLEDSAMYFCASSVDSGGSTDTQYFGPGTRLTVL.

This chain links TRBV12-3 or TRBV12-4 with TRBJ1-3; D is unclear. The CDR3 is 13 residues long. V gave up 7 bases and J gave up 4 bases, with 11 bases separating them. The CDR3 protein is CASTPRAGNTIYF. Written as DNA, the CDR3 is TGTGCCAGCACGCCGAGGGCGGGAAACACCATATATTTT.

The chain has TRBV5-1 and TRBJ2-1; the match to TRBD2 covers 8 bases. CDR1 is SGHRS, CDR2 YFSETQ, per germline. The CDR3 covers 14 residues. The trim removed 0 bases at V and 8 bases at J, leaving 4 bases unmatched. The CDR3 DNA reads TGCGCCAGCAGCTTGGCCGGGGGGGTCGATGAGCAGTTCTTC. Translation gives CASSLAGGVDEQFF. Full variable domain (rest looked up from reference TRBV5-1 and TRBJ2-1): KAGVTQTPRYLIKTRGQQVTLSCSPISGHRSVSWYQQTPGQGLQFLFEYFSETQRNKGNFPGRFSGRQFSNSRSEMNVSTLELGDSALYLCASSLAGGVDEQFFGPGTRLTVL.

CDR3 loop: CASSIGGAHTDTQYF. Written as DNA, the CDR3 is TGTGCCAGTAGTATAGGCGGAGCACACACAGATACGCAGTATTTT. This chain links TRBV19 with TRBJ2-3; D remains unclear. Germline CDR1 LNHDA, CDR2 SQIVND (reference sequence). V gave up 1 base and J gave up 2 bases, with 10 bases separating them. The CDR3 is made up of 15 amino acids.

This clone has just a few counts. The rearrangement uses TRBV25-1 and TRBJ2-3, with TRBD2 identical over 8 bases. CDR3 length: 13 amino acids. Germline CDR1 reads MGHDK; CDR2 reads SYGVNS. Trimming cost V 4 bases and J 4 bases; bases outside gene matches: 1. CDR3 bases: TGTGCCAGCAGTGGACTAGCGCCAGATACGCAGTATTTT. It specifies CASSGLAPDTQYF. The full variable domain, its missing parts supplied by reference TRBV25-1 and TRBJ2-3, is EADIYQTPRYLVIGTGKKITLECSQTMGHDKMYWYQQDPGMELHLIHYSYGVNSTEKGDLSSESTVSRIRTEHFPLTLESARPSHTSQYLCASSGLAPDTQYFGPGTRLTVL.

The chain combines TRBV9 with TRBJ1-3; TRBD1 agrees at 10 bases. There are 13 residues in the CDR3. J lost 7 bases, V lost 3 bases, and 1 base had no gene match. The germline V gene has CDR1 SGDLS and CDR2 YYNGEE. CDR3 DNA: TGTGCCAGCAGCGAGGGACAGGGGAACACCATATATTTT. Its protein is CASSEGQGNTIYF.